This T cell receptor (beta chain) was recorded in a study of T cell responses to AZD1222 COVID-19 vaccine. Study-wide results and caveats: It should be noted that donors were predominantly white British and more often female, and clonal diversity was possibly underestimated. Spike-specific TCR breadth and depth rose after two AZD1222 doses.

About this clone itself: The antigen is unknown.

Profiling relied on immunoSEQ multiplex PCR, and the TCRdb table lists in-frame clones only, not all of them. The data contain 190,000 or so clones, approximately 89% of them singletons. CDR3 size: 15 residues. CDR1 is SGHNT and CDR2 is YYREEE in the germline V gene (reference sequence). V was cut by 3 bases and J by 2 bases, with 12 bases left in between. The source is an adult who received the AZD1222 COVID-19 vaccine. The specimen comprised peripheral blood, sampled 28 days after the second AZD1222 dose. The chain employs TRBV5-4 and TRBJ2-4; perhaps TRBD2 as D (5 bases). CDR3 bases: TGTGCCAGCAGCTCGCCCGGGATTACCAAAAACATTCAGTACTTC. Translated, it gives CASSSPGITKNIQYF.